This T cell receptor beta chain was retrieved from a study of shared clonotypes between healthy human individuals (dated by TCRdb to 2018 to 2020). In terms of the full investigation: A couple of women and a few men aged 18 to 49 years were included in the cohort. Leukapheresis yielded between about 0.94 and 8.9 billion PBMCs per donor. Libraries were prepared and TCR repertoires were sequenced by different laboratories using diverse techniques, in order to increase sequencing depth and limit assay-specific biases. For each donor, CD4 naive and CD4 memory were each given three plates, CD8 naive was given two plates, and CD8 memory was given one plate. Blood TCR repertoires of a handful of healthy adults were deeply sequenced to estimate repertoire size and the extent of clonotype sharing between individuals. Broad study findings and their caveats: Because the study included a small number of donors, the genetic and exposure-history diversity represented was limited. Even with the large sequencing depth, rarefaction of the sorted-subset datasets indicated that sequencing was incomplete. Estimated clonotype richness was generally larger for naive than for memory subsets. Higher generation probabilities were observed for clonotypes shared by all four sorted-subset donors than for non-shared clonotypes. Pairwise subsampling indicated that sequencing depth was expected to affect the degree of clonotype sharing among donors. Sharing across a few donors was observed for about 4.8% of naive CD4, 3% to 3.5% of naive CD8, about 2.3% of memory CD4, and around 0.4% of memory CD8 clonotypes. Sampling was restricted to blood, and TCR repertoires in tissue are likely to differ from TCR repertoires in blood.

Comments on this clone: This receptor's antigen is unknown. No clone much larger than this one lies a single base away; base qualities are absent.

CD8 naive samples were obtained by positive selection for CCR7 among CD45RO-negative cells, yielding a CD45RA+CCR7+ population from which TemRA cells were excluded. Donors were healthy HIV-negative adults with no recently reported acute infections or vaccinations. All donors were Caucasian adults living in Nashville, Tennessee, USA. After blood collection by leukapheresis, PBMCs were isolated using Ficoll-Histopaque density gradient centrifugation and then cryopreserved in the vapor phase of liquid nitrogen. Purity and quantity of every magnetically sorted T cell population were checked by analytical flow cytometry. Genomic DNA was isolated from each sorted fraction and quantified by UV absorbance on a Nanodrop 2000c. Looking up the germline V gene yields CDR1 MDHEN and CDR2 SYDVKM. Spanning cysteine to phenylalanine, the CDR3 consists of 15 amino acids. Only the CDR3 region is kept as DNA, spanning 45 bases read in frame from base 1. Relative to germline, V is missing 10 bases and J is missing 2 bases, with 11 bases of the junction outside any gene match.

Using the deep immunoSEQ assay, multiplex PCR amplified TCR CDR3 regions from genomic DNA. Genomic DNA extracted from each cell subset was distributed evenly over all wells of several immunoSEQ 96-well plates, and each plate served as one replicate. For sorted subsets, roughly 190 ng of genomic DNA, equivalent to 25,000 to 35,000 T cell genomes, went into each replicate PCR. The purified libraries were quantified using a Qubit 3.0 fluorometer, sized with a Bioanalyzer 2100, and then quantified again using the KAPA Library Quantification kit. Each immunoSEQ 96-well plate was sequenced on its own single-read 150-cycle Illumina NextSeq 550 flow cell. The published analysis was carried out like this. Because the immunoSEQ output held only junctional sequences and lacked quality scores, the filtering could not match the filtering applied to full-length reads. To assign V/J genes and CDR3, sequences were annotated against IMGT germline references using PyIR, a Python wrapper for IgBLAST v1.9. Reads with weak V/J assignments (E-value above 1e-6), missing CDR3, stop codons, out-of-frame junctions, or ambiguous translated residues were removed. V3J clonotypes were defined as sequences sharing an identical inferred V gene, J gene, and CDR3 amino acid sequence. Percentage overlap between repertoires was computed as shared unique clonotypes divided by the size of the smaller repertoire. Three approaches were used to assess repertoire richness: RTK rarefaction, the Chao1 estimator, and Recon v2.1 estimates of unobserved clonotypes. Generation probabilities were computed with OLGA for all TCRbeta clonotypes obtained by the gDNA method from several donors. Drawn from immuneACCESS, this table holds only the in-frame rearrangements with V and J called that TCRdb kept. Clones are partly lost; checked studies trace under half to an unresolved V gene and leave the rest unexplained. The V and J calls and clone size come from that table; D and trimming were worked out from the DNA. Recorded for this sample are about 610,000 clones; about 96% of them occurred a single time. Of the sample, about 0.11% is held by the ten largest clones.

Sequenced: naive CD8+ T cells sorted from blood. The cell subset or site tag for this specimen amounts to: CD45RA+CCR7+. This receptor was obtained from a woman aged 25-40 years in good health. The chain links TRBV28 with TRBJ2-7; 10 of the junction bases match TRBD2. The base sequence is TGTGCCACCGAAAAAGCGGGAGGGCCCCCCTACGAGCAGTACTTC. It codes for CATEKAGGPPYEQYF.